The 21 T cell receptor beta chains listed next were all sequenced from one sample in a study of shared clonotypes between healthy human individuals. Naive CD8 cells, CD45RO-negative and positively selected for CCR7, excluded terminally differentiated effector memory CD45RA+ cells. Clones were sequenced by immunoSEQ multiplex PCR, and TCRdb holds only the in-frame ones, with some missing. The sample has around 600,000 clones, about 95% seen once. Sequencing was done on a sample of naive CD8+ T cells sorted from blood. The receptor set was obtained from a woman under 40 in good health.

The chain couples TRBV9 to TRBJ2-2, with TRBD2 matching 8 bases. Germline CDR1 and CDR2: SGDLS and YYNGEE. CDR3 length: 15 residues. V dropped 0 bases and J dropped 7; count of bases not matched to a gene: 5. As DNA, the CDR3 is TGTGCCAGCAGCGTAGCACTAGCGGACGTCGGGGAGCTGTTTTTT. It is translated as CASSVALADVGELFF.

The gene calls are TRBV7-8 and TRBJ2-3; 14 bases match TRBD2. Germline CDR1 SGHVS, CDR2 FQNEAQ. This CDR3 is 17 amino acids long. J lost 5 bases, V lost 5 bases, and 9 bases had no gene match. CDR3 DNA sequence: TGTGCCAGCAGCGAGAAGACTAGCGGGAGGGGCCGAGATACGCAGTATTTT. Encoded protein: CASSEKTSGRGRDTQYF.

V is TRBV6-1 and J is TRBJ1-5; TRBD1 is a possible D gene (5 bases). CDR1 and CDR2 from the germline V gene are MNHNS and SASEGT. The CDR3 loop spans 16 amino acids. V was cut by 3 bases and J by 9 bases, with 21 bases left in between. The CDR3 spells CASSEAKGPAIRPQHF. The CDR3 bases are TGTGCCAGCAGTGAGGCGAAGGGACCGGCAATAAGGCCCCAGCATTTT.

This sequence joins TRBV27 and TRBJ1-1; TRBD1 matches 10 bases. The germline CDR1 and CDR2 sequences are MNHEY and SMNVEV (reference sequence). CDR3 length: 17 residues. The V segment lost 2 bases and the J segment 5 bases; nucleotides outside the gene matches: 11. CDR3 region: CASSLITSTGGLTEAFF. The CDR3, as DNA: TGTGCCAGCAGTTTAATAACTTCGACAGGGGGCTTAACTGAAGCTTTCTTT.

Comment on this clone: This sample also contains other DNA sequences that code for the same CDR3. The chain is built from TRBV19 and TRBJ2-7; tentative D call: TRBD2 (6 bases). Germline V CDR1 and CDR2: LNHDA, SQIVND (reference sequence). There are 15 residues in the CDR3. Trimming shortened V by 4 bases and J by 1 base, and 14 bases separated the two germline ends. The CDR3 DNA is TGTGCCAGTAGTACCGGTAGCGGTAGTTCCTACGAGCAGTACTTC. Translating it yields CASSTGSGSSYEQYF. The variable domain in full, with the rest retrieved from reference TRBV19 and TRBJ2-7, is DGGITQSPKYLFRKEGQNVTLSCEQNLNHDAMYWYRQDPGQGLRLIYYSQIVNDFQKGDIAEGYSVSREKKESFPLTVTSAQKNPTAFYLCASSTGSGSSYEQYFGPGTRLTVT.

Here the CDR3 reads CASSLDGELFF. For the CDR3, the DNA is TGTGCCAGCAGCTTGGACGGGGAGCTGTTTTTT. The chain joins TRBV5-4 to TRBJ2-2, with D uncertain. The germline V and J ends were trimmed by 0 bases and 7 bases, with 1 base remaining between them. Per germline, CDR1 SGHNT and CDR2 YYREEE (reference sequence). This CDR3 contains 11 residues.

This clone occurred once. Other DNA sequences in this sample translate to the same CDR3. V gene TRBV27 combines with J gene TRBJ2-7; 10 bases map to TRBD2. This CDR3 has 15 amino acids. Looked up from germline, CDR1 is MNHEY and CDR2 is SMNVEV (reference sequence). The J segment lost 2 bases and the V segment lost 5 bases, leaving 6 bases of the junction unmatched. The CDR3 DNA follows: TGTGCCAGCAGTCTTCTAGCGGGAGTTCCCTACGAGCAGTACTTC. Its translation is CASSLLAGVPYEQYF.

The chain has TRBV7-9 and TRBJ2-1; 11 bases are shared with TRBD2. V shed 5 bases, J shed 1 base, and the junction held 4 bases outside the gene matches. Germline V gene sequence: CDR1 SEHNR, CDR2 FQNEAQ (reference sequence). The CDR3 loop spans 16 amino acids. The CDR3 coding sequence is TGTGCCAGCAGCGGGACTAGCGGTCCTTCCTACAATGAGCAGTTCTTC. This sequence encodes CASSGTSGPSYNEQFF.

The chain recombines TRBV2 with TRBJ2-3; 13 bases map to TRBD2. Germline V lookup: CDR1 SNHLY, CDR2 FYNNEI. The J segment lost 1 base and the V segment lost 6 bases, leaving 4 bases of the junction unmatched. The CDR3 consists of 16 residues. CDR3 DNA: TGTGCCAGCAGCCCAGGACTAGCGGGAGGCACAGATACGCAGTATTTT. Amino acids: CASSPGLAGGTDTQYF.

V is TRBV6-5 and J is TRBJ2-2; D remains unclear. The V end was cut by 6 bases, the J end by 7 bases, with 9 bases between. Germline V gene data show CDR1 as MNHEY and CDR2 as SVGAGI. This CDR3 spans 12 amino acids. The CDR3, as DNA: TGTGCCAGCAGGATCAGTGGCGGGGAGCTGTTTTTT. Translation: CASRISGGELFF.

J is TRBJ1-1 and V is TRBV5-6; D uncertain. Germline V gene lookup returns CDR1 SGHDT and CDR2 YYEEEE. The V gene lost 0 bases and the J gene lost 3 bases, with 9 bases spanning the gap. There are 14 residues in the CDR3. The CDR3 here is CASSLGGSHTEAFF. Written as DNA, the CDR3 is TGTGCCAGCAGCTTGGGAGGGTCGCACACTGAAGCTTTCTTT.

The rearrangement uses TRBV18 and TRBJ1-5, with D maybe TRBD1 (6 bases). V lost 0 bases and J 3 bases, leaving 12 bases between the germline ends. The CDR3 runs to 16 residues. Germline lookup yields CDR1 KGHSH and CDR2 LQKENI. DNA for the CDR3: TGTGCCAGCTCACCACCAAAGGGGGAGGACAATCAGCCCCAGCATTTT. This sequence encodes CASSPPKGEDNQPQHF.

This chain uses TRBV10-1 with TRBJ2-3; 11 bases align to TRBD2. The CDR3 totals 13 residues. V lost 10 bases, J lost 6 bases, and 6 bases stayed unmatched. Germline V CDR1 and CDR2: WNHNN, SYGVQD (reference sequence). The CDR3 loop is CAKLAGEADTQYF. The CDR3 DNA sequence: TGCGCCAAACTAGCGGGAGAAGCCGATACGCAGTATTTT.

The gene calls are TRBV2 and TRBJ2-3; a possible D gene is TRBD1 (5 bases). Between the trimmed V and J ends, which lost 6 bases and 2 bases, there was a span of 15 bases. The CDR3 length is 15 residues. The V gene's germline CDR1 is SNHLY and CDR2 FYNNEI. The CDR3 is CASSTKGFDTDTQYF. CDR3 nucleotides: TGTGCCAGCAGCACTAAGGGGTTCGACACAGATACGCAGTATTTT.

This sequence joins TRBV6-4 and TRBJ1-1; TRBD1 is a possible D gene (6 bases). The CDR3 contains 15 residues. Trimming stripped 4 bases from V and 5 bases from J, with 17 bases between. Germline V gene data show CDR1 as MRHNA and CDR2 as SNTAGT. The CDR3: CASSGRQAEGTEAFF. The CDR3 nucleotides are TGTGCCAGCAGTGGTCGACAGGCGGAGGGGACTGAAGCTTTCTTT.

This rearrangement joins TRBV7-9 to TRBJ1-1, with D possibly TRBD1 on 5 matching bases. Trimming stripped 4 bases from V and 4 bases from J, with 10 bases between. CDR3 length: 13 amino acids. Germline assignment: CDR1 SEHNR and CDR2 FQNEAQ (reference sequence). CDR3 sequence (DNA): TGTGCCAGCAGCTCATCGGGGGGCACTGAAGCTTTCTTT. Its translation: CASSSSGGTEAFF.

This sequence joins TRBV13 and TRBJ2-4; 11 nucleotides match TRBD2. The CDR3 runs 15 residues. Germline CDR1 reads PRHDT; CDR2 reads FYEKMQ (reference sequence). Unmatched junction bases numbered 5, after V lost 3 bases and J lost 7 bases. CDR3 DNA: TGTGCCAGCAGCTTTTTAGCGGGAGGGCTGAACATTCAGTACTTC. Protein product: CASSFLAGGLNIQYF. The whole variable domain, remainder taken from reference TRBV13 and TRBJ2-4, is AAGVIQSPRHLIKEKRETATLKCYPIPRHDTVYWYQQGPGQDPQFLISFYEKMQSDKGSIPDRFSAQQFSDYHSELNMSSLELGDSALYFCASSFLAGGLNIQYFGAGTRLSVL.

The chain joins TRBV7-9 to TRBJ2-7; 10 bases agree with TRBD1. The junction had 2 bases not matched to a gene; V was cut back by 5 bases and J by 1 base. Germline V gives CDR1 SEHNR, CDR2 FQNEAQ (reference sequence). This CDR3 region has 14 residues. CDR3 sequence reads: CASSEGQGSYEQYF. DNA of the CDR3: TGTGCCAGCAGCGAGGGACAGGGGTCCTACGAGCAGTACTTC.

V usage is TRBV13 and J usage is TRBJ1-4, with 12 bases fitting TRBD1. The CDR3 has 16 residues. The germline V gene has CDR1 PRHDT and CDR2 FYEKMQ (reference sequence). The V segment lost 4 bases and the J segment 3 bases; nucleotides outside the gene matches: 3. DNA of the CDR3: TGTGCCAGCAGCTCGGGACAGGGGGCGGCTAATGAAAAACTGTTTTTT. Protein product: CASSSGQGAANEKLFF.

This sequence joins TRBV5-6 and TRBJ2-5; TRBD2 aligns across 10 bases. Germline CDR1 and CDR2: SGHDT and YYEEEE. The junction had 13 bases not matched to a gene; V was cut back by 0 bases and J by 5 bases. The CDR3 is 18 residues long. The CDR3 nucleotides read TGTGCCAGCAGCTTGGCCGCTTCCCGGTATAGCGGGAGGGAGACCCAGTACTTC. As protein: CASSLAASRYSGRETQYF.

The CDR3 spells CASSPDGRTEAFF. CDR3 coding DNA: TGTGCCAGCAGCCCGGACGGGAGAACTGAAGCTTTCTTT. The rearrangement uses TRBV9 and TRBJ1-1, with D uncertain. This CDR3 spans 13 amino acids. From germline, CDR1 is SGDLS and CDR2 YYNGEE. Deletions cut 4 bases from V and 5 bases from J, with 12 bases between.